This entry features one T cell receptor (beta chain) sequence. The PCR contained 60 Vbeta and 13 Jbeta primers. Clones were read by immunoSEQ multiplex PCR, and TCRdb kept only the in-frame ones, dropping some. The sample gives tens of thousands of clones, roughly two thirds of which show up once; 5.4% is in the top ten. The sample belongs to a study of cytomegalovirus exposure and HLA in healthy donors. This receptor was taken from a man aged 45-65 years in good health and CMV-seronegative. Sequencing input: PBMCs.

CDR3 sequence reads: CASSLRQRQETQYF. CDR3 in DNA: TGTGCCAGTAGTTTACGACAGAGGCAAGAGACCCAGTACTTC. V gene TRBV19 combines with J gene TRBJ2-5, with a tentative D call TRBD1 (5 bases). This CDR3 spans 14 amino acids. V lost 5 bases and J 2 bases, leaving 12 bases between the germline ends. Germline lookup yields CDR1 LNHDA and CDR2 SQIVND (reference sequence).